The sequence of this TCR beta chain was determined in a study of blood T cell repertoires in COVID-19. Study-level information: Donors in the United States, Italy and Spain gave samples during acute or convalescent COVID-19.

The CDR3 is 14 residues long. The V gene end was trimmed by 3 bases and the J gene end by 5 bases; junction bases not matched to a gene: 4. Per the germline V gene, CDR1 is SGHVS and CDR2 is FQNEAQ. Only in-frame clones appear in the TCRdb table, and some are missing; sequencing was by immunoSEQ multiplex PCR. The sample shows approximately 460,000 clones, approximately 89% of them seen only once. This sequence was found in a man between 18 and 35 years old with COVID-19, enrolled during active disease. The V gene is TRBV7-8, the J gene TRBJ2-5; TRBD1 aligns across 9 bases. Input material: peripheral blood. DNA for the CDR3: TGTGCCAGCAGCTTTTACAGGGGGCGGGAGACCCAGTACTTC. Translated: CASSFYRGRETQYF.